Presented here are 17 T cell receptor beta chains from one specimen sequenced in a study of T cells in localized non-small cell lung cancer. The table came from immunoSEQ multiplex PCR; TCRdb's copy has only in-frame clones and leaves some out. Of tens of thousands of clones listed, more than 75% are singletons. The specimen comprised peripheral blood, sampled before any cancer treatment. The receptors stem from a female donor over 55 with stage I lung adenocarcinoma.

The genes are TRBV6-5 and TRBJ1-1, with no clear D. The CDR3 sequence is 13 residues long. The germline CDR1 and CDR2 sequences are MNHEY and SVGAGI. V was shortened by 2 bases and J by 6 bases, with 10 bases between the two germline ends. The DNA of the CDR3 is TGTGCCAGCAGTTACACACCCACTGCTGAAGCTTTCTTT. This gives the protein CASSYTPTAEAFF.

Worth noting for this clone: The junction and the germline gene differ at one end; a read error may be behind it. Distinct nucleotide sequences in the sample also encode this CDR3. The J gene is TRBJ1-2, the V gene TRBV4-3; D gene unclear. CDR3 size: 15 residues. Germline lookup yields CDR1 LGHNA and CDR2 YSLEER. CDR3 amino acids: CASSQDQGANYGYTF. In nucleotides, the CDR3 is TGCGCCAGCAGCCAAGATCAAGGAGCTAACTACGGCTACACCTTC.

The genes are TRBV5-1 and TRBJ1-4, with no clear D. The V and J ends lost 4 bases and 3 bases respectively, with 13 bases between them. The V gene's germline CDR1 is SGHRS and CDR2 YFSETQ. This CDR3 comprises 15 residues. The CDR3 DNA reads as TGCGCCAGCAGCAGCTCTTTGGGGTCTAATGAAAAACTGTTTTTT. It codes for CASSSSLGSNEKLFF.

The CDR3 reads CASSFREQGAYGYTF. The CDR3 DNA reads TGTGCCAGCAGCTTCCGGGAGCAGGGGGCCTATGGCTACACCTTC. The rearrangement links TRBV9 to TRBJ1-2, with 8 bases identical to TRBD1. Germline CDR1 SGDLS, CDR2 YYNGEE. Trimming took 4 bases from V and 4 from J; bases not matched to a gene: 9. The CDR3 extends over 15 amino acids.

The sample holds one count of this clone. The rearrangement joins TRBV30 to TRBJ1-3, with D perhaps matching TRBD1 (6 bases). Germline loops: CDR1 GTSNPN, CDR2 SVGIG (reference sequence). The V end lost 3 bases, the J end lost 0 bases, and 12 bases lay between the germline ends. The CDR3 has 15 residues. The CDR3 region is CAWRRQDGSGNTIYF. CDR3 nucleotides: TGTGCCTGGAGAAGACAGGACGGCTCTGGAAACACCATATATTTT. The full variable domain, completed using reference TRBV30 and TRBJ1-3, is SQTIHQWPATLVQPVGSPLSLECTVEGTSNPNLYWYRQAAGRGLQLLFYSVGIGQISSEVPQNLSASRPQDRQFILSSKKLLLSDSGFYLCAWRRQDGSGNTIYFGEGSWLTVV.

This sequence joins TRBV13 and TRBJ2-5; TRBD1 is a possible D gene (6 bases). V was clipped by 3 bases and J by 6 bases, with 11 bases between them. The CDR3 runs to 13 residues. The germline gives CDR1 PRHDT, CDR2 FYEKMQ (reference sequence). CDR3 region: CASSLGALKTQYF. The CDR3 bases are TGTGCCAGCAGCTTGGGGGCCCTAAAGACCCAGTACTTC. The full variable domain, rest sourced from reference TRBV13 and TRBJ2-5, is AAGVIQSPRHLIKEKRETATLKCYPIPRHDTVYWYQQGPGQDPQFLISFYEKMQSDKGSIPDRFSAQQFSDYHSELNMSSLELGDSALYFCASSLGALKTQYFGPGTRLLVL.

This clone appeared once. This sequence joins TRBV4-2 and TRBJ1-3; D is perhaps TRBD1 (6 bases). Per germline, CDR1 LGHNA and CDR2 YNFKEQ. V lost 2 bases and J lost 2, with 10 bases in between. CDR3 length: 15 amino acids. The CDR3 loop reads CASSQSAGAGNTIYF. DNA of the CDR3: TGTGCCAGCAGCCAATCCGCAGGGGCTGGAAACACCATATATTTT.

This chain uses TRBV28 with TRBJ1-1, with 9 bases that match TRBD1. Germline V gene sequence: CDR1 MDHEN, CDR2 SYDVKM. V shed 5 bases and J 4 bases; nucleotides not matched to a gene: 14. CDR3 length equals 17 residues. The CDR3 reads CASSGIGTGRFSTEAFF. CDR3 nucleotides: TGTGCCAGCAGTGGGATAGGGACAGGGAGATTTAGCACTGAAGCTTTCTTT.

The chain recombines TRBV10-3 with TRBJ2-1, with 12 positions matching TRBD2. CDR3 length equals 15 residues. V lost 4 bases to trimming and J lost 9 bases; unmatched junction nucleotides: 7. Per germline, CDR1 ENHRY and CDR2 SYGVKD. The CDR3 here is CAISGLAGGPSEQFF. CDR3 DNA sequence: TGTGCCATCAGTGGGCTAGCGGGGGGGCCATCTGAGCAGTTCTTC.

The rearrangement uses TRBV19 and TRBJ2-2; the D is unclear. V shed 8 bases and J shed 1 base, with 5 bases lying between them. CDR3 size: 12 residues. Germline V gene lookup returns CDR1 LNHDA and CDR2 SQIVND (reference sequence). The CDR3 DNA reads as TGTGCCAGTGGGCAGAACACCGGGGAGCTGTTTTTT. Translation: CASGQNTGELFF.

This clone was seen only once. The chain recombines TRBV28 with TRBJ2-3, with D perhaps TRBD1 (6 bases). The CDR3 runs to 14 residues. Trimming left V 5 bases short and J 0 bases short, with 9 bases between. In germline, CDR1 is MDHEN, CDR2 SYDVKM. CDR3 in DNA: TGTGCCAGCAGTCGGGGACATAGCACAGATACGCAGTATTTT. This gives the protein CASSRGHSTDTQYF.

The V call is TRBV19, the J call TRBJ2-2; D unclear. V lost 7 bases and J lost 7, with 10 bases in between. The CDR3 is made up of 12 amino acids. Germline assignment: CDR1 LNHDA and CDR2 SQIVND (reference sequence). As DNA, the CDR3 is TGTGCCAGTAACCTTGCCAGCGGGGAGCTGTTTTTT. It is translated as CASNLASGELFF.

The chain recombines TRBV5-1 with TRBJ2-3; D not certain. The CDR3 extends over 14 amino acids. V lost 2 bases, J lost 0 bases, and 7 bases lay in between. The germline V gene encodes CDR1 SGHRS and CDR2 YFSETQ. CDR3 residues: CASSFFGSTDTQYF. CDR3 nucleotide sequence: TGCGCCAGCAGCTTTTTCGGTAGCACAGATACGCAGTATTTT. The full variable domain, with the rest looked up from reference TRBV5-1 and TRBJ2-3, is KAGVTQTPRYLIKTRGQQVTLSCSPISGHRSVSWYQQTPGQGLQFLFEYFSETQRNKGNFPGRFSGRQFSNSRSEMNVSTLELGDSALYLCASSFFGSTDTQYFGPGTRLTVL.

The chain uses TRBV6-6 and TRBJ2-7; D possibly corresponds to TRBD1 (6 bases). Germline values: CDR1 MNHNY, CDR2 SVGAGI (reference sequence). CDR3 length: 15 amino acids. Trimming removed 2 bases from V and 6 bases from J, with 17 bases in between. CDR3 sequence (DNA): TGTGCCAGCAGTTACGCTTTGCAGGGGACCTCCGAGCAGTACTTC. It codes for CASSYALQGTSEQYF.

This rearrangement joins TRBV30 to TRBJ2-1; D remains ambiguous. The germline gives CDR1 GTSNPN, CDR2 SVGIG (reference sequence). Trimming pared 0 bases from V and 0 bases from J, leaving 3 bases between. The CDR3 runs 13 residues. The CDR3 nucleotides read TGTGCCTGGAGTGTAAACTCCTACAATGAGCAGTTCTTC. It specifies CAWSVNSYNEQFF.

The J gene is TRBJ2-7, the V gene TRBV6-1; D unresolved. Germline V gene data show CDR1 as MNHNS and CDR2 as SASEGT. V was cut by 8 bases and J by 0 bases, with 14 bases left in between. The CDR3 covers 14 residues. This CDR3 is CASDPRAGSYEQYF. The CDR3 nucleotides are TGTGCCAGCGATCCCCGAGCCGGCTCCTACGAGCAGTACTTC.

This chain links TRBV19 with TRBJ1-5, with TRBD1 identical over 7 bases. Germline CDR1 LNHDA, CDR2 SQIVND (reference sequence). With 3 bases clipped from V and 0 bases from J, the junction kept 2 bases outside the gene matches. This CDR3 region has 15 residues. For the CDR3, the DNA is TGTGCCAGTAGTATGGGACAGCTTAGCAATCAGCCCCAGCATTTT. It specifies CASSMGQLSNQPQHF.